This T cell receptor (beta chain) is from a study of long-term antiretroviral therapy in people with HIV. Runs used v3.0 of the immunoSEQ assay and were done at survey level. Generated by immunoSEQ multiplex PCR, the TCRdb table keeps only in-frame clones and is missing some. This sample yields about 7,200 clones, of which 65% to 75% are seen a single time; around a sixth belongs to the top ten. This CDR3 spans 13 amino acids. Trimming took 3 bases from V and 1 from J, leaving 7 bases between them. Germline V CDR1 and CDR2: SGHAT, FQNNGV. There was at least one pre-ART PBMC sample for each donor, plus at least two post-ART PBMC samples.

This TCR came from a man aged 40-50 years with HIV. The chain joins TRBV11-2 to TRBJ2-7; possibly TRBD1 or TRBD2 for D (5 bases each). Here the sequenced sample was unsorted PBMCs, taken 0.9 years before starting antiretroviral therapy. CDR3 loop: CASSLGTSYEQYF. As DNA, the CDR3 is TGTGCCAGCAGCTTGGGGACGTCCTACGAGCAGTACTTC.